This T cell receptor beta chain emerged from a study of blood T cell repertoires in COVID-19. Study summary: COVID-19 samples, acute and convalescent, were from the United States, Italy and Spain. In each case, the material was cDNA or gDNA derived from T cells, B-cell-depleted T cells, or PBMCs.

The CDR3 runs to 14 residues. Germline V lookup: CDR1 SGDLS, CDR2 YYNGEE. V lost 0 bases and J 6 bases, leaving 11 bases between the germline ends. Clones were read by immunoSEQ multiplex PCR, and TCRdb kept only the in-frame ones, dropping some. Of about 120,000 clones listed, roughly 79% are singletons. The sequenced sample consisted of peripheral blood. The TCR was taken from a human donor in a cohort sampled during active COVID-19. The chain recombines TRBV9 with TRBJ2-3, with TRBD2 as a possible D gene (5 bases). For the CDR3, the DNA is TGTGCCAGCAGCGTAGACACCCGGGGTGATACGCAGTATTTT. Protein product: CASSVDTRGDTQYF.